The 2 T cell receptor beta chains below were found in one sample sequenced in a study of shared clonotypes between healthy human individuals. Using immunoSEQ multiplex PCR, the repertoire was profiled, and TCRdb retains in-frame clones only, with some absent. The sample lists over 2 million clones, around 90% occurring once. What was sequenced was naive CD4+ T cells from PBMCs. Subset here: CD45RA+ positively selected. These receptors were taken from a man between 18 and 29 years old in good health. Some clones in this sample may be carry-over from other donors' samples.

V usage is TRBV30 and J usage is TRBJ2-7; D unresolved. Germline V gene data show CDR1 as GTSNPN and CDR2 as SVGIG (reference sequence). The CDR3 is made up of 13 amino acids. Between the trimmed V and J ends, which lost 1 base and 2 bases, there was a span of 9 bases. CDR3 amino acids: CAWSARNTYEQYF. CDR3 DNA: TGTGCCTGGAGTGCTCGCAATACCTACGAGCAGTACTTC.

The chain combines TRBV7-2 with TRBJ2-5, with 9 nucleotides matching TRBD1. This CDR3 has 15 residues. Germline lookup yields CDR1 SGHTA and CDR2 FQGNSA. V shed 2 bases and J 5 bases; nucleotides not matched to a gene: 6. Here the CDR3 reads CASSLMTGGGETQYF. DNA of the CDR3: TGTGCCAGCAGCTTAATGACAGGGGGTGGTGAGACCCAGTACTTC.